A single sample gave rise to the 15 T cell receptor beta chains below, sequenced in a study of T cells in women clearing cervical HPV infection. Repertoires were generated with immunoSEQ multiplex PCR, while TCRdb's copy carries only in-frame clones and drops some. This sample's table has under 40,000 clones. Source material: blood buffy coat. The receptors shown here come from a woman aged 18 to 75 with a cervical HPV16 infection that either progressed to CIN3+ or cleared (not recorded which).

Details on this clone: The read gets to within 3 residues of the CDR3 end, and the germline J gene fills in the rest. V is TRBV30 and J is TRBJ2-4, with 7 bases lining up with TRBD1. The V gene's germline CDR1 is GTSNPN and CDR2 SVGIG (reference sequence). This CDR3 region has 12 residues. The CDR3 sequence is CAWSPQGYGQYF. CDR3 DNA (partial): TGTGCCTGGAGCCCACAGGGGTATGGT.

Comments on this clone: Read coverage stops 3 residues before the CDR3 terminus; the germline J gene supplies the remainder. The rearrangement links TRBV27 to TRBJ2-3; D is unresolved. Trimming cost V 6 bases and J 3 bases, with 4 bases left between them. The CDR3 totals 11 residues. CDR1 and CDR2 (germline): MNHEY, SMNVEV (reference sequence). CDR3 sequence reads: CASSTTDTQYF. The CDR3 bases that were read are TGTGCCAGCAGCACAACAGATACG.

As to this clone: Coverage ceases 3 residues before the CDR3 finishes, and the germline J gene fills in the end. This chain uses TRBV7-2 with TRBJ2-4; D is possibly TRBD2 (6 bases). The germline V gene encodes CDR1 SGHTA and CDR2 FQGNSA. There are 13 residues in the CDR3. The sequenced part of the CDR3 DNA is TGTGCCAGCAGCTTAGAGTGGGGGGATGGT. Translation gives CASSLEWGDG. The entire CDR3 reads CASSLEWGDGQYF.

With regard to this clone: Read coverage stops 3 residues before the CDR3 terminus; the germline J gene supplies the remainder. The chain uses TRBV10-2 and TRBJ2-1; 13 bases are shared with TRBD2. Germline V CDR1 and CDR2: WSHSY, SAAADI. Trimming at V came to 6 bases and at J to 8 bases, leaving 7 bases not matched to a gene. The CDR3 is 15 amino acids. CDR3 DNA (partial): TGCGCCAGCAGCCTCGGACTAGCGGGAGTAGATGAG. Encoded protein: CASSLGLAGVDE. The full CDR3 is CASSLGLAGVDEQFF.

Regarding this clone: The read ends 3 residues before the CDR3 terminus; that terminus is restored from the germline J gene. The chain recombines TRBV7-8 with TRBJ1-1; D perhaps matches TRBD1 (5 bases). The CDR3 is 15 amino acids. With 1 base removed from V and 1 base from J, the gap between germline ends came to 10 bases. Germline lookup yields CDR1 SGHVS and CDR2 FQNEAQ. CDR3 bases read: TGTGCCAGCAGCTTAGTTGGAGGGGCGAACACTGAA. Translating it yields CASSLVGGANTE. The entire CDR3 protein is CASSLVGGANTEAFF.

Notes on this clone: The read halts 3 residues ahead of the CDR3 end, with the missing end drawn from the germline J gene. The chain recombines TRBV19 with TRBJ1-4, with 9 bases lining up with TRBD1. Unmatched junction bases numbered 10, after V lost 6 bases and J lost 2 bases. The CDR3 spans 17 residues. CDR1 and CDR2 from the germline V gene are LNHDA and SQIVND (reference sequence). The CDR3: CASSPGTGKTTNEKLFF. Partial CDR3 DNA: TGTGCCAGTAGCCCCGGGACAGGGAAGACGACTAATGAAAAA.

Of note for this clone: The read terminates 3 residues before the CDR3 end, so the remaining end is supplied by the germline J gene. The V call is TRBV19, the J call TRBJ2-7; 7 bases agree with TRBD1. Trimming at V came to 5 bases and at J to 0 bases, leaving 13 bases not matched to a gene. Germline V lookup: CDR1 LNHDA, CDR2 SQIVND (reference sequence). CDR3 length: 17 residues. The CDR3 is CASSPDPGTVNSYEQYF. The covered CDR3 bases are TGTGCCAGTAGTCCAGATCCCGGGACAGTTAACTCCTACGAG.

As concerns this clone: From the germline J gene comes the end of the CDR3, since the read stops 3 residues before it. This chain links TRBV30 with TRBJ2-4; 10 positions match TRBD1. The CDR3 totals 13 residues. CDR1 and CDR2 from the germline V gene are GTSNPN and SVGIG (reference sequence). The CDR3 region is CASPGQGIYGQYF. Partial CDR3 DNA: TGTGCCTCTCCGGGACAGGGGATTTATGGT.

Worth noting for this clone: The CDR3 end is not reached by the read, which stops 3 residues before it; the germline J gene fills it in. The genes are TRBV9 and TRBJ1-5, with 10 bases fitting TRBD1. The J segment lost 3 bases and the V segment lost 3 bases, leaving 9 bases of the junction unmatched. This CDR3 comprises 17 residues. Germline V CDR1 and CDR2: SGDLS, YYNGEE. The CDR3 reads CASSAGTGENPNQPQHF. The DNA read from the CDR3 is TGTGCCAGCAGCGCGGGGACAGGGGAAAACCCCAATCAGCCC.

In regard to this clone: The DNA ends 3 residues before the CDR3 does, and the rest of the CDR3 is filled in from the germline J gene. The chain recombines TRBV3-1 (or the pseudogene TRBV3-2) with TRBJ2-7; D gene ambiguous. V lost 0 bases to trimming and J lost 2 bases, with 8 bases between them. CDR1 and CDR2 from the germline V gene are LGHDT and YNNKEL (reference sequence). The CDR3 is made up of 14 amino acids. The DNA read from the CDR3 is TGTGCCAGCAGCCAAGATGGCCCGCCCTACGAG. Translation: CASSQDGPPYE. The whole CDR3 region reads CASSQDGPPYEQYF.

A word on this clone: A read error may account for a junction end that differs from germline. The CDR3 end lies 3 residues beyond the end of the read and is filled in from the germline J gene. Other nucleotide sequences from this sample produce the same CDR3. This sequence joins TRBV30 and TRBJ1-3; perhaps TRBD1 as D (6 bases). Germline loops: CDR1 GTSNPN, CDR2 SVGIG (reference sequence). The CDR3 covers 13 residues. The part of the CDR3 DNA that was read is TGTGCCTGGAGTTTGGACAGTGGAAACACG. This translates into CAWSLDSGNT. The full CDR3 is CAWSLDSGNTIYF.

A remark on this clone: The junction does not match germline at one end; this may be a read error. Read data end 3 residues before the CDR3 end; the end is taken from the germline J gene. Other DNA sequences in this sample translate to the same CDR3. This chain connects TRBV5-1 to TRBJ1-2; D perhaps matches TRBD1 (5 bases). CDR1 and CDR2 from the germline V gene are SGHRS and YFSETQ. The CDR3 spans 13 residues. This CDR3 is CASSFSGNYGYTF. The sequenced part of the CDR3 DNA is TGCGCCAGCAGCTTTTCAGGGAACTATGGA. The full variable domain, with the rest looked up from reference TRBV5-1 and TRBJ1-2, is KAGVTQTPRYLIKTRGQQVTLSCSPISGHRSVSWYQQTPGQGLQFLFEYFSETQRNKGNFPGRFSGRQFSNSRSEMNVSTLELGDSALYLCASSFSGNYGYTFGSGTRLTVV.

On this clone itself: With the read ending 3 residues before the CDR3 end, the germline J gene is used to fill in that end. The chain links TRBV7-2 to TRBJ1-6; 7 bases are a match to TRBD1. CDR3 length: 15 amino acids. Germline values: CDR1 SGHTA, CDR2 FQGNSA. Trimming took 5 bases from V and 8 from J; bases not matched to a gene: 9. CDR3 DNA (partial): TGTGCCAGCAGCCCCGGACAGGCCGGGTATTCACCC. Its translation is CASSPGQAGYSP. The entire CDR3 protein reads CASSPGQAGYSPLHF.

Regarding this clone: Read coverage stops 3 residues before the CDR3 terminus; the germline J gene supplies the remainder. This chain connects TRBV19 to TRBJ2-7; TRBD1 matches 10 bases. There are 17 residues in the CDR3. Germline assignment: CDR1 LNHDA and CDR2 SQIVND (reference sequence). Trimming removed 5 bases from V and 1 base from J; junction bases left unmatched: 11. This CDR3 is CASSPAHGQGGSYEQYF. Incomplete CDR3 DNA: TGTGCCAGTAGTCCCGCCCACGGACAGGGGGGATCCTACGAG.

Details on this clone: The CDR3 end lies 3 residues beyond the end of the read and is filled in from the germline J gene. The chain carries TRBV7-3 and TRBJ1-5, with D unclear. V was clipped by 6 bases and J by 7 bases, with 13 bases between them. The CDR3 loop spans 13 amino acids. The germline gives CDR1 SGHTA, CDR2 FQGTGA. CDR3 bases read: TGTGCCAGCAGTTCAGAAAACGGGCAGCCC. This gives the protein CASSSENGQP. The whole CDR3 sequence is CASSSENGQPQHF.